A single sample is the source of the 19 T cell receptor beta chains below, sequenced in a study of T cell repertoires in cytomegalovirus infection. One entry per CDR3 protein, called by TCRdb with MiXCR from the reads. The sample carries 300,000 or so distinct CDR3 sequences, about 9.2% recorded once. The sample comprised PBMCs. Receptor source: a human donor in good health (CMV status not recorded). Some clones in this sample may be carry-over from other donors' samples.

This clonotype was detected only a few times. V is TRBV27 and J is TRBJ2-3; 9 bases fit TRBD2. This CDR3 has 16 amino acids. CDR1 is MNHEY, CDR2 SMNVEV, per germline (reference sequence). Germline trimming cut 4 bases from V and 3 bases from J; bases unmatched to any gene: 8. CDR3 sequence (DNA): TGTGCCAGCAGTTGGTCTCCTAGCGGGGAAACAGATACGCAGTATTTT. This sequence encodes CASSWSPSGETDTQYF.

This clonotype was found many times. The chain is built from TRBV6-6 and TRBJ2-1; D is uncertain. Per the germline V gene, CDR1 is MNHNY and CDR2 is SVGAGI (reference sequence). This CDR3 is built from 14 residues. The V end was cut by 2 bases, the J end by 5 bases, with 10 bases between. CDR3 residues: CASSYPSLHNEQFF. The CDR3 DNA is TGTGCCAGCAGTTACCCTTCTCTGCACAATGAGCAGTTCTTC.

The chain couples TRBV27 to TRBJ2-1; TRBD2 matches 8 bases. V was clipped by 2 bases and J by 6 bases; unmatched bases: 6. CDR1 is MNHEY, CDR2 SMNVEV, per germline (reference sequence). CDR3 length: 15 residues. CDR3: CASSLTGGPGNEQFF. The CDR3 DNA sequence: TGTGCCAGCAGTTTAACGGGGGGGCCGGGCAATGAGCAGTTCTTC.

The CDR3 DNA sequence: TGTGCCAGCAGCTCGCCGGGGGGGCAGGCTGAAGCTTTCTTT. As protein: CASSSPGGQAEAFF. The rearrangement links TRBV13 to TRBJ1-1, with D maybe TRBD1 (6 bases). The V gene lost 4 bases and the J gene lost 6 bases, with 15 bases spanning the gap. There are 14 residues in the CDR3. Germline-derived CDR1 and CDR2 are PRHDT and FYEKMQ (reference sequence).

This clonotype was observed many times. J is TRBJ2-3 and V is TRBV19; tentative D call: TRBD2 (6 bases). The CDR3 runs 16 residues. Germline CDR1 reads LNHDA; CDR2 reads SQIVND (reference sequence). Trimming removed 2 bases from V and 1 base from J, with 13 bases in between. The CDR3 DNA reads as TGTGCCAGTAGTATAATTGCGGGGAGGCGCACAGATACGCAGTATTTT. Translating it yields CASSIIAGRRTDTQYF.

This clonotype appeared many times. The chain combines TRBV24-1 with TRBJ1-6; maybe TRBD1 (5 bases). The CDR3 covers 14 residues. CDR1 KGHDR and CDR2 SFDVKD come from the germline V gene. V was trimmed by 7 bases and J by 7 bases, leaving 13 bases between them. The CDR3 DNA follows: TGTGCCACCAGGGACGCGGGGGTAAATTCACCCCTCCACTTT. Translating gives CATRDAGVNSPLHF.

This clonotype occurred many times. The rearrangement uses TRBV7-2 and TRBJ2-7; 10 bases map to TRBD2. Germline-derived CDR1 and CDR2 are SGHTA and FQGNSA. The CDR3 covers 15 residues. J was trimmed by 3 bases and V by 5 bases; bases with no gene match: 7. CDR3 DNA: TGTGCCAGCAGCCTAAGCGGGGGGGCGAACTACGAGCAGTACGTC. It codes for CASSLSGGANYEQYV.

Notes on this clonotype: A much larger clone differs by one base, so this may be a read error. The chain is built from TRBV10-3 and TRBJ2-4; no clear D. The CDR3 spans 16 residues. V lost 3 bases, J lost 0 bases, and 12 bases lay in between. Germline CDR1 reads ENHRY; CDR2 reads SYGVKD. The DNA for the CDR3 is TGTGCCATCAGTGAACGAGGAGACCAAGCCAAAAACATTCAGTACTTC. It yields the protein CAISERGDQAKNIQYF.

This clonotype has just a few counts. The J gene is TRBJ2-7, the V gene TRBV5-5; 9 bases fit TRBD2. The CDR3 spans 19 residues. Losses at the gene ends were 4 bases for V and 7 bases for J; bases not matched to a gene: 24. CDR1 SGHKS and CDR2 YYEKEE come from the germline V gene (reference sequence). CDR3: CASSAPGQPRGGGAWEQYV. CDR3 DNA sequence: TGTGCCAGCAGCGCACCGGGACAGCCTCGGGGCGGGGGGGCTTGGGAGCAGTACGTC.

This rearrangement joins TRBV3-1 to TRBJ2-2; possibly TRBD1 or TRBD2 for D (5 bases each). The germline gives CDR1 LGHDT, CDR2 YNNKEL (reference sequence). The V gene lost 4 bases and the J gene lost 1 base, with 16 bases spanning the gap. The CDR3 totals 17 residues. The CDR3 loop reads CASSLNPGPMNTGELFF. CDR3 nucleotides: TGTGCCAGCAGCCTTAATCCGGGACCGATGAACACCGGGGAGCTGTTTTTT.

This clonotype was counted at least ten times. The chain links TRBV24-1 to TRBJ2-1, with 14 bases aligning to TRBD2. The germline gives CDR1 KGHDR, CDR2 SFDVKD. The CDR3 has 19 residues. The junction had 15 bases not matched to a gene; V was cut back by 7 bases and J by 5 bases. The CDR3 DNA is TGTGCCACCAGCCGGACTAGCGGGGGGTCTCGCAGGGCCGACAATGAGCAGTTCTTC. Translating it yields CATSRTSGGSRRADNEQFF.

The chain recombines TRBV4-1 with TRBJ2-3, with D possibly TRBD1 on 5 matching bases. The germline V gene encodes CDR1 MGHRA and CDR2 YSYEKL. The V and J ends lost 3 bases and 9 bases respectively, with 13 bases between them. The CDR3 consists of 13 residues. The DNA of the CDR3 is TGCGCCAGCAGCCACCTGGCAGGGCGAACGCAGTATTTT. This translates into CASSHLAGRTQYF.

V is TRBV6-6 and J is TRBJ1-5; D may be TRBD1 (5 bases). Germline CDR1 MNHNY, CDR2 SVGAGI (reference sequence). This CDR3 is 16 amino acids long. The germline V and J ends were trimmed by 5 bases and 4 bases, with 18 bases remaining between them. The CDR3 nucleotides are TGTGCCAGCAGTGGGGGTTCAGCGGCTGCAAATCAGCCCCAGCATTTT. Translated, it gives CASSGGSAAANQPQHF.

The J gene is TRBJ2-7, the V gene TRBV3-1; D is perhaps TRBD1 or TRBD2 (6 bases each). The CDR3 runs to 15 residues. Per germline, CDR1 LGHDT and CDR2 YNNKEL (reference sequence). V lost 4 bases and J 6 bases, leaving 19 bases between the germline ends. The CDR3 nucleotides read TGTGCCAGCAGCCCCGGAGGGGGAACCTTCGGCGAGCAGTACTTC. Amino acids: CASSPGGGTFGEQYF.

V usage is TRBV10-3 and J usage is TRBJ1-4; D not certain. V lost 6 bases to trimming and J lost 3 bases, with 14 bases between them. CDR3 length: 15 residues. Germline V gene lookup returns CDR1 ENHRY and CDR2 SYGVKD. CDR3 nucleotide sequence: TGTGCCATCAGGCGAGGTCTAATCCCTAATGAAAAACTGTTTTTT. It encodes CAIRRGLIPNEKLFF.

This clonotype was counted many times. The chain is built from TRBV6-5 and TRBJ1-6; no clear D gene. V lost 2 bases and J lost 7, with 9 bases in between. In germline, CDR1 is MNHEY, CDR2 SVGAGI. This CDR3 has 14 amino acids. CDR3 amino acids: CASSYIGSNSPLHF. The CDR3 bases are TGTGCCAGCAGTTACATAGGGTCCAATTCACCCCTCCACTTT.

The rearrangement joins TRBV20-1 to TRBJ1-2; perhaps TRBD1 as D (6 bases). The V end lost 8 bases, the J end lost 5 bases, and 15 bases lay between the germline ends. Germline lookup yields CDR1 DFQATT and CDR2 SNEGSKA (reference sequence). The CDR3 spans 12 residues. CDR3 amino acids: CSTGYLGYGYTF. The CDR3 nucleotides read TGCAGTACAGGGTATTTGGGGTATGGCTACACCTTC.

This clonotype was seen at least ten times. This chain connects TRBV20-1 to TRBJ1-2; D not resolved. The CDR3 loop spans 15 amino acids. Germline V CDR1 and CDR2: DFQATT, SNEGSKA (reference sequence). V shed 6 bases and J shed 1 base, with 18 bases lying between them. The CDR3 loop reads CSASLAVDFNYGYTF. As DNA, the CDR3 is TGCAGTGCCTCCTTGGCAGTGGACTTTAACTATGGCTACACCTTC.

This clonotype was detected many times. The J gene is TRBJ1-2, the V gene TRBV7-8; TRBD1 aligns across 8 bases. Germline assignment: CDR1 SGHVS and CDR2 FQNEAQ. The CDR3 covers 16 residues. V shed 5 bases and J 2 bases; nucleotides not matched to a gene: 10. This CDR3 is CASSRRTGGENYGYTF. CDR3 nucleotide sequence: TGTGCCAGCAGCCGCCGAACAGGGGGAGAGAACTATGGCTACACCTTC.